A single sample is the source of the 14 T cell receptor beta chains below, sequenced in a study of T-cell memory formation after mild COVID-19 (dated by TCRdb to the early 2020s). Preparation of the library involved 5' RACE. Sequencing was carried out with an Illumina NovaSeq 6000. TCRdb itself trimmed the public reads at Q25 with fastp, ran MiXCR and retained productive beta chains. Every entry covers one CDR3 protein and lists the most common genes and DNA from its rows. This sample holds just over 400,000 distinct CDR3 sequences; 20% to 30% were observed only once. The ten largest clones take up about an eighth of the sample. Material for sequencing was PBMCs or a T cell subset sorted from them (not recorded which). These receptors came from an adult woman who had mild COVID-19 (a few samples of this study predate the infection). The sample titles of this study are shuffled in the database, so cell type and time point are left out; the donor was told from shared clones.

This clonotype was observed a handful of times. The chain has TRBV4-2 and TRBJ1-6; TRBD1 is a possible D gene (6 bases). This CDR3 comprises 17 residues. V lost 0 bases and J 6 bases, leaving 15 bases between the germline ends. Per the germline V gene, CDR1 is LGHNA and CDR2 is YNFKEQ. CDR3 protein: CASSQDVGGFANSPLHF. The CDR3 coding sequence is TGTGCCAGCAGCCAAGATGTCGGGGGCTTCGCTAATTCACCCCTCCACTTT.

The J gene is TRBJ2-1, the V gene TRBV20-1, with D tentatively TRBD1 (6 bases). Trimming left V 3 bases short and J 3 bases short, with 9 bases between. The germline V gene encodes CDR1 DFQATT and CDR2 SNEGSKA (reference sequence). The CDR3 totals 13 residues. CDR3: CSASGQRYNEQFF. The CDR3 nucleotides read TGCAGTGCTAGTGGACAGCGCTACAATGAGCAGTTCTTC.

This rearrangement joins TRBV14 to TRBJ1-1; no clear D gene. Trimming took 3 bases from V and 0 from J, leaving 5 bases between them. Per the germline V gene, CDR1 is SGHDN and CDR2 is FVKESK. CDR3 length: 13 residues. CDR3 bases: TGTGCCAGCAGCCAGAGTTTGAACACTGAAGCTTTCTTT. This gives the protein CASSQSLNTEAFF.

The chain joins TRBV12-3 or TRBV12-4 to TRBJ2-5, with 15 bases matching TRBD2. The CDR3 is made up of 17 amino acids. The V gene end was trimmed by 7 bases and the J gene end by 2 bases; junction bases not matched to a gene: 8. CDR3 in amino acids: CASNRGLAGGDQETQYF. The DNA for the CDR3 is TGTGCCAGCAATCGGGGACTAGCGGGAGGAGATCAAGAGACCCAGTACTTC.

A remark on this clonotype: A junction boundary mismatches the germline segment, possibly from a read error. This chain joins TRBV6-1 and TRBJ2-3, with 12 nucleotides matching TRBD2. Germline assignment: CDR1 MNHNS and CDR2 SASEGT. The CDR3 has 14 amino acids. CDR3 bases: TGTGCCAGCAGTGAAATCCGGACTAGCGGGGCCCTCACTTTT. It encodes CASSEIRTSGALTF.

The chain combines TRBV6-2 or TRBV6-3 with TRBJ2-5; tentative D call: TRBD2 (6 bases). The V gene lost 3 bases and the J gene lost 5 bases, with 13 bases spanning the gap. Looked up from germline, CDR1 is MNHEY and CDR2 is SVGEGT. The CDR3 has 14 amino acids. DNA of the CDR3: TGTGCCAGCAGTTATCGGAGGGGCGTGGAGACCCAGTACTTC. Protein sequence: CASSYRRGVETQYF.

CDR3 coding DNA: TGCGCCAGCAGAGCGAACACCGGGGAGCTGTTTTTT. Residues: CASRANTGELFF. The chain links TRBV5-1 to TRBJ2-2, with D unresolved. This CDR3 contains 12 residues. V lost 5 bases, J lost 0 bases, and 2 bases lay in between. Germline assignment: CDR1 SGHRS and CDR2 YFSETQ.

The sample holds one count of this clonotype. The V gene is TRBV18, the J gene TRBJ2-3; TRBD2 matches 8 bases. Germline CDR1 reads KGHSH; CDR2 reads LQKENI. V gave up 0 bases and J gave up 5 bases; unmatched junction bases: 7. The CDR3 is 16 residues long. The CDR3 loop reads CASSPPRGGSGDTQYF. Here the CDR3 DNA reads TGTGCCAGCTCACCACCCCGGGGGGGGAGTGGAGATACGCAGTATTTT.

This clonotype was picked up a small number of times. This sequence joins TRBV24-1 and TRBJ2-7; D might be TRBD2 (6 bases). Per germline, CDR1 KGHDR and CDR2 SFDVKD. Trimming stripped 3 bases from V and 3 bases from J, with 14 bases between. The CDR3 extends over 15 amino acids. CDR3 coding DNA: TGTGCCACCAGTGATCGCCGGGGGACCTTCTACGAGCAGTACTTC. Translated, it gives CATSDRRGTFYEQYF.

The chain carries TRBV28 and TRBJ2-4, with 7 positions matching TRBD2. The CDR3 sequence is 17 residues long. Germline values: CDR1 MDHEN, CDR2 SYDVKM. The V segment lost 4 bases and the J segment 4 bases; nucleotides outside the gene matches: 13. The CDR3 sequence is CASSSSGASGRKNIQYF. CDR3 nucleotides: TGTGCCAGCAGTTCCTCCGGGGCTAGCGGACGGAAAAACATTCAGTACTTC.

The chain recombines TRBV4-3 with TRBJ2-1, with 8 bases identical to TRBD2. CDR3 length: 14 amino acids. Germline values: CDR1 LGHNA, CDR2 YSLEER. V dropped 8 bases and J dropped 2; count of bases not matched to a gene: 5. CDR3 bases: TGCGCCAGCGCAACTAGCGGAGCCTACAATGAGCAGTTCTTC. Translated, it gives CASATSGAYNEQFF.

In DNA form, the CDR3 reads TGCGCCAGCAGCCATCTAGCGGGGGGGGGCAATGAGCAGTTCTTC. It translates to CASSHLAGGGNEQFF. The chain recombines TRBV4-1 with TRBJ2-1, with TRBD2 identical over 12 bases. Trimming took 3 bases from V and 6 from J; bases not matched to a gene: 3. The CDR3 extends over 15 amino acids. Per germline, CDR1 MGHRA and CDR2 YSYEKL.

CDR3 nucleotide sequence: TGCGCCAGCAGCGCGCGGGGACTGACTGAAGCTTTCTTT. Its translation: CASSARGLTEAFF. The chain carries TRBV5-1 and TRBJ1-1; the D gene is possibly TRBD1 (5 bases). The CDR3 is made up of 13 amino acids. CDR1 is SGHRS, CDR2 YFSETQ, per germline. V lost 4 bases and J lost 5, with 12 bases in between.

The chain employs TRBV25-1 and TRBJ1-1, with 7 positions matching TRBD1. The J segment lost 1 base and the V segment lost 6 bases, leaving 8 bases of the junction unmatched. The CDR3 is made up of 15 amino acids. Germline CDR1 and CDR2: MGHDK and SYGVNS. The CDR3 DNA reads as TGTGCCAGCAGCTCCTTGACAGGGAGGAACACTGAAGCTTTCTTT. It specifies CASSSLTGRNTEAFF.